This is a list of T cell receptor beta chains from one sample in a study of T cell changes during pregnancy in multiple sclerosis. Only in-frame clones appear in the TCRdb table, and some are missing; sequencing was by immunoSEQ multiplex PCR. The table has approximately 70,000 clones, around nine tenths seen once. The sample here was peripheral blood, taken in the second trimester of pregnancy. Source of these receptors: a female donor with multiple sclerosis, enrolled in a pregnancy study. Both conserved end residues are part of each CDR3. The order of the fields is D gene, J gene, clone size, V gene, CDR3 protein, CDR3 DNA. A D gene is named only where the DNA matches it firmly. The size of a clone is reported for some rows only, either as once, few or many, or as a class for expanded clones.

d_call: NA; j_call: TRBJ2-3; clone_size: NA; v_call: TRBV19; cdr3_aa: CASTPVGLGGSGGASTDTQYF; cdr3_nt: TGTGCCAGTACTCCGGTAGGGTTGGGCGGCTCGGGGGGCGCCAGCACAGATACGCAGTATTTT
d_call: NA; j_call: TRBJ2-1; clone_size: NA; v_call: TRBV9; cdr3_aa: CASSVGVNEQFF; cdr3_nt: TGTGCCAGCAGCGTAGGCGTGAATGAGCAGTTCTTC
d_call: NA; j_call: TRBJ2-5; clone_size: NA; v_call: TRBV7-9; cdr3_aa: CASSPHHF; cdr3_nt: TGTGCCAGCAGCCCCCATCACTTC
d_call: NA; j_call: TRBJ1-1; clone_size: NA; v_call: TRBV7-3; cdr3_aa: CASSPLFYLGRRNTEAFF; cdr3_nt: TGTGCCAGCAGCCCCCTTTTTTATCTGGGCAGAAGGAACACTGAAGCTTTCTTT
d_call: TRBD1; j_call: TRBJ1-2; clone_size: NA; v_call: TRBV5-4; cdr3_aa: CASSNGQAAPYGYTF; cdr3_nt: TGTGCCAGCAGCAATGGACAGGCGGCTCCGTATGGCTACACCTTC
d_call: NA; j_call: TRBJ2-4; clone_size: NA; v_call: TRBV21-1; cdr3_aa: CASSKMSARSNIQYF; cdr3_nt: TGTGCCAGCAGCAAAATGAGCGCCAGATCAAACATTCAGTACTTC
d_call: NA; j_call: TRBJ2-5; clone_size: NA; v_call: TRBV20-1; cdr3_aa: CSAIKQETQYF; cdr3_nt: TGCAGTGCTATAAAACAAGAGACCCAGTACTTC
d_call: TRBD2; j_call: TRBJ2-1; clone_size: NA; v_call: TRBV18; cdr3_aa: CASSPPGSGVYNEQFF; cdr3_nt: TGTGCCAGCTCACCACCGGGAAGCGGGGTATACAATGAGCAGTTCTTC
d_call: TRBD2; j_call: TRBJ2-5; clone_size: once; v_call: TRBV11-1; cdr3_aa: CASSLASGRAGTQYF; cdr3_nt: TGTGCCAGCAGCTTAGCTAGCGGGAGGGCCGGGACCCAGTACTTC
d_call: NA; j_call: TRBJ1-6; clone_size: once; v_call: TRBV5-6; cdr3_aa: CASSFEGLSSYNSPLHF; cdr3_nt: TGTGCCAGCAGCTTTGAGGGATTAAGCTCCTATAATTCACCCCTCCACTTT
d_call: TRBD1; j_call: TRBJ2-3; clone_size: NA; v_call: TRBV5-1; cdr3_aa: CASSWGQGTDTQYF; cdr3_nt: TGCGCCAGCAGCTGGGGACAGGGCACAGATACGCAGTATTTT
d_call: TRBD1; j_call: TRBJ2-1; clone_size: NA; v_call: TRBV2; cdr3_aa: CASSVVTGGYNEQFF; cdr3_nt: TGTGCCAGCAGTGTTGTGACAGGGGGCTACAATGAGCAGTTCTTC
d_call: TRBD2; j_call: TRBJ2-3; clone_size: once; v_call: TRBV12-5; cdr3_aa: CASVSSGGTDTQYF; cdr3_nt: TGTGCTAGTGTCTCAAGCGGGGGAACAGATACGCAGTATTTT
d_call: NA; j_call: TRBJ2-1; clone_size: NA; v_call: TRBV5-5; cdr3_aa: CASSLTRLPNNEQFF; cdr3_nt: TGTGCCAGCAGCTTGACACGATTGCCGAACAATGAGCAGTTCTTC
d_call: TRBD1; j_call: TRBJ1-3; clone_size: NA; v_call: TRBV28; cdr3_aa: CASSLTGVRNTIYF; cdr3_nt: TGTGCCAGCAGTTTGACAGGGGTTAGAAACACCATATATTTT
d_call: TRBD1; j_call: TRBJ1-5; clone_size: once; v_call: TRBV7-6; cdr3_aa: CASSPAVGTGHEYSNQPQHF; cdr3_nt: TGTGCCAGCAGCCCCGCGGTGGGGACAGGGCATGAGTATAGCAATCAGCCCCAGCATTTT
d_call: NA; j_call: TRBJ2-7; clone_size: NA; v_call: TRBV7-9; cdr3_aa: CASSPAPGGATYEQYF; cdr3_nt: TGTGCCAGCAGCCCAGCCCCGGGGGGCGCTACCTACGAGCAGTACTTC
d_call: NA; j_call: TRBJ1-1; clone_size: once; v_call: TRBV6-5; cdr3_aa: CASSRNRVNTEAFF; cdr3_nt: TGTGCCAGCAGTCGAAATCGCGTGAACACTGAAGCTTTCTTT
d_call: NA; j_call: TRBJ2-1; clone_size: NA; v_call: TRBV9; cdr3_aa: CASSVDTTYNEQFF; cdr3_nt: TGTGCCAGCAGCGTAGACACCACCTACAATGAGCAGTTCTTC
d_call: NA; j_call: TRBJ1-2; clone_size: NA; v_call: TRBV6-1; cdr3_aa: CASSEDPGNYGYTF; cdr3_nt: TGTGCCAGCAGTGAAGACCCAGGGAACTATGGCTACACCTTC
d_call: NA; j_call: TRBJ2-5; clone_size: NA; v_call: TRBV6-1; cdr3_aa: CASSSRWAEETQYF; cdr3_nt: TGTGCCAGCAGTAGCAGGTGGGCAGAAGAGACCCAGTACTTC
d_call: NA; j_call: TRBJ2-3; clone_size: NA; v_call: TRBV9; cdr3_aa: CASSVALRGTDTQYF; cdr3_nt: TGTGCCAGCAGCGTAGCCCTGAGGGGCACAGATACGCAGTATTTT
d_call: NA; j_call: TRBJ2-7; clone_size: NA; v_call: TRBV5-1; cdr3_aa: CASSLGQLYEQYF; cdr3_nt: TGCGCCAGCAGCTTGGGACAGCTCTACGAGCAGTACTTC
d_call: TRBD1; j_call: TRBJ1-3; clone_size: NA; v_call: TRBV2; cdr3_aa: CASRPDRASGNTIYF; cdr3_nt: TGTGCCAGCAGACCCGACAGGGCATCTGGAAACACCATATATTTT
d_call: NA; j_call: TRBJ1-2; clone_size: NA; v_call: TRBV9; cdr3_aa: CASSVTTGNGYTF; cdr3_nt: TGTGCCAGCAGCGTGACAACAGGGAATGGCTACACCTTC
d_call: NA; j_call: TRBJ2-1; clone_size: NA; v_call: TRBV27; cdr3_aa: CASSLSLANEQFF; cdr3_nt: TGTGCCAGCAGTTTATCACTAGCCAATGAGCAGTTCTTC
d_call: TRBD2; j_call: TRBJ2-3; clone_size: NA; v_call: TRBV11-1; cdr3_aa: CASSLVSTSGIASTDTQYF; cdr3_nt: TGTGCCAGCAGCTTAGTTTCGACTAGCGGAATTGCTAGCACAGATACGCAGTATTTT
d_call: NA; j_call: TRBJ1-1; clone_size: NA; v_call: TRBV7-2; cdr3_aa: CASSFSGFEAFF; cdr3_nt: TGTGCCAGCAGCTTCTCGGGTTTTGAAGCTTTCTTT
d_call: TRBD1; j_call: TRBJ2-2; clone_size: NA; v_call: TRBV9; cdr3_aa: CASSVDRGITGELFF; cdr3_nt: TGTGCCAGCAGCGTGGACAGGGGGATCACCGGGGAGCTGTTTTTT
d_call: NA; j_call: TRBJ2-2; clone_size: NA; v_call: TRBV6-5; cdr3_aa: CASSSLVPQTGELFF; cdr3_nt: TGTGCCAGCAGTTCACTAGTTCCCCAAACCGGGGAGCTGTTTTTT
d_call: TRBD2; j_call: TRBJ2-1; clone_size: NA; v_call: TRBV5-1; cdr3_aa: CASSLGLAGGPISYEQFF; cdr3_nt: TGCGCCAGCAGCCTAGGACTAGCGGGAGGGCCGATTTCTTATGAGCAGTTCTTC
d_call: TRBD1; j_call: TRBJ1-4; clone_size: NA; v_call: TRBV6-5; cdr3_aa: CASSYHGQGREKLFF; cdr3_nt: TGTGCCAGCAGTTATCATGGACAGGGCCGAGAAAAACTGTTTTTT
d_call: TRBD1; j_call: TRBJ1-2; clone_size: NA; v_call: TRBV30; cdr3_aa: CAWSSPGQGAIGYTF; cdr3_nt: TGTGCCTGGAGTTCCCCGGGACAGGGGGCGATTGGCTACACCTTC
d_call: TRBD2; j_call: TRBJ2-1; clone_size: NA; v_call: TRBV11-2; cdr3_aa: CASSLGTSNNEQFF; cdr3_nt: TGTGCCAGCAGCTTAGGGACTAGCAACAATGAGCAGTTCTTC
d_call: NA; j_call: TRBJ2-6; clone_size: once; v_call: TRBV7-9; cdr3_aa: CASSSDDSSSGANVLTF; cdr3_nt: TGTGCCAGCAGCTCGGACGACAGTTCTTCTGGGGCCAACGTCCTGACTTTC
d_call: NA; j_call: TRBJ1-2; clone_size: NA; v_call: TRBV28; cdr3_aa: CASSSGQIYGYTF; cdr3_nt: TGTGCCAGCAGCTCTGGACAGATCTATGGCTACACCTTC
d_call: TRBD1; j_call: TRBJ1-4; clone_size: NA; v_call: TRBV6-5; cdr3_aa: CASSYSRDSTEKLFF; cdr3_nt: TGTGCCAGCAGTTACTCGAGGGACAGCACCGAAAAACTGTTTTTT
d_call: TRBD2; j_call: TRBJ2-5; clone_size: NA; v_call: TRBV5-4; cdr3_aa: CASSWGLAGVGKTQYF; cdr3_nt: TGTGCCAGCAGCTGGGGACTAGCGGGAGTAGGGAAGACCCAGTACTTC
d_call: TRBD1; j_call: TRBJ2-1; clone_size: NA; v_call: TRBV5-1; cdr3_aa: CASSRGQGGNEQFF; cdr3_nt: TGCGCCAGCAGCCGGGGACAGGGGGGCAATGAGCAGTTCTTC
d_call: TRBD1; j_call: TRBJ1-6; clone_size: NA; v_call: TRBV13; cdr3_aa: CASSPGTGDNPLHF; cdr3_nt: TGTGCCAGCAGCCCAGGGACAGGGGATAATCCCCTCCACTTT
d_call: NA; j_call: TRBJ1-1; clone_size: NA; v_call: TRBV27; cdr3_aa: CASRKTLNTEAFF; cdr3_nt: TGTGCCAGCAGAAAAACACTGAACACTGAAGCTTTCTTT
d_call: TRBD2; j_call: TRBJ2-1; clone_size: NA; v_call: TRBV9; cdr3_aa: CASSAGTSRGKYNEQFF; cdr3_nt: TGTGCCAGCAGCGCAGGGACTAGCAGGGGAAAATACAATGAGCAGTTCTTC
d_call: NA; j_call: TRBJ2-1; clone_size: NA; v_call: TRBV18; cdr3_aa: CASSPGQSNNEQFF; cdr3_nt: TGTGCCAGCTCACCAGGACAGAGCAACAATGAGCAGTTCTTC
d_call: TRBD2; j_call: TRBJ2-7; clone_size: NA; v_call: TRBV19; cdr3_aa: CASSSGLAGGLLSYEQYF; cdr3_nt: TGTGCCAGTAGTTCGGGACTAGCGGGAGGCCTGCTCTCCTACGAGCAGTACTTC
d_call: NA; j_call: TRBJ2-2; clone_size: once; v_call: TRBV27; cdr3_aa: CASSLFIQVVGDTGELFF; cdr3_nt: TGTGCCAGCAGTTTATTTATCCAGGTGGTAGGGGACACCGGGGAGCTGTTTTTT
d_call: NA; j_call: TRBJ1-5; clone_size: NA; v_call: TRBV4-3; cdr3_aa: CASSQEFRGREPQHF; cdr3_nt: TGCGCCAGCAGCCAAGAATTTCGGGGTAGGGAGCCCCAGCATTTT
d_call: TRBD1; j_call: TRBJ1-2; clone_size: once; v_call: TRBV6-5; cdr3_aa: CASSRTGTNYGYTF; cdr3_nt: TGTGCCAGCAGTCGGACAGGGACTAACTATGGCTACACCTTC
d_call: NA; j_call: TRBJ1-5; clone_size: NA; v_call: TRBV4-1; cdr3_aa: CASSQLGGVIGNQPQHF; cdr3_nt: TGCGCCAGCAGCCAACTCGGGGGGGTTATTGGCAATCAGCCCCAGCATTTT
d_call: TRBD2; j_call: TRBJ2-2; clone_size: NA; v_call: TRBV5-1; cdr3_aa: CASSLAGTIRTGELFF; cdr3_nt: TGCGCCAGCAGCTTGGCAGGGACTATCAGGACCGGGGAGCTGTTTTTT
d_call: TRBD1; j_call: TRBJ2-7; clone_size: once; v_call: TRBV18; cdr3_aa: CASSPTQGVIPYEQYF; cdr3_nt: TGTGCCAGCTCACCAACACAGGGGGTAATCCCCTACGAGCAGTACTTC
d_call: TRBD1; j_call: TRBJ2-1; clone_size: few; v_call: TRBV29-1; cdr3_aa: CSVGTGDYGEQFF; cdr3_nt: TGCAGCGTTGGGACAGGGGATTATGGTGAGCAGTTCTTC
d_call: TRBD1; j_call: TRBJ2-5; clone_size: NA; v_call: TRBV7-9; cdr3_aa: CASSYSLTGVGQTQYF; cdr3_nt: TGTGCCAGCAGCTACTCCCTGACAGGGGTAGGACAGACCCAGTACTTC
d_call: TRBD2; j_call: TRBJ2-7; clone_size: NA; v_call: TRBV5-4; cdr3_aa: CASSSERGPYEQYF; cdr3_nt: TGTGCCAGCAGTTCGGAGCGGGGCCCCTACGAGCAGTACTTC
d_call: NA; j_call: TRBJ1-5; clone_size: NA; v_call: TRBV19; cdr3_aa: CASSIMRQLNSNQPQHF; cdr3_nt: TGTGCCAGTAGTATAATGAGACAGCTCAATAGCAATCAGCCCCAGCATTTT
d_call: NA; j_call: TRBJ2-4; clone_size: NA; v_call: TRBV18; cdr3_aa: CASSPLKRENIQYF; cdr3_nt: TGTGCCAGCTCACCCCTAAAGAGGGAAAACATTCAGTACTTC